This T cell receptor beta chain was captured by sequencing in a study of blood T cell repertoires in COVID-19 (dated by TCRdb to the early 2020s). Broadly, across the study: Samples from collaborators originated in the United States, Italy and Spain and spanned both the acute and convalescent phases of COVID-19. The material from the prospective study consisted of cDNA or gDNA derived from T cells, B-cell-depleted T cells, or PBMCs. The dataset comprised deeply sampled blood TCRbeta repertoires from subjects exposed to, actively infected with, or recovered from COVID-19. The repertoires were released in a freely available public database meant as a resource for research on the immune response to SARS-CoV-2. Samples were obtained from the ongoing ImmuneRACE study (first 160 participants) and from some 1,200 subjects provided by 6 global collaborators. Sample metadata almost always included a de-identified subject ID, COVID-19 status, age in years and sex. Where HLA class I and class II types were available, the types were taken from metadata supplied by the sample provider, not from assay-based typing. What the authors observed across the whole study: The amount of clinical and demographic metadata varied by source and participant and was provided uncurated.

Concerning this clone itself: Its antigen has not been determined. Per-base qualities were not stored, and no clone one base away is much larger.

TCRbeta CDR3 regions were amplified from genomic DNA using the immunoSEQ Assay, a bias-controlled multiplex PCR. In the paper's pipeline: Nucleated cell counts per sample were estimated from amplification of reference gene primers within the assay. Sequence reads were collapsed and filtered to measure the absolute abundance of every unique TCRbeta CDR3 rearrangement. For each sample, productive Simpson clonality was calculated as the square root of Simpson's diversity index across productive rearrangements. Not all clones reach the TCRdb copy of this immuneACCESS table, which keeps in-frame sequences only. Checked studies attribute under half of the gap to unresolved V genes and leave the rest unexplained. Clone size and V and J calls were adopted from that table, with D and trimming inferred from the DNA. The sample includes about 200,000 clones, with around 80% observed a single time. The ten largest clones add up to under 15% of the sample.

Relative to germline, V is 2 bases shorter and J is 2 bases shorter, with 16 bases between their ends. CDR3 length: 16 amino acids, cysteine to phenylalanine. Only the CDR3 DNA stays, 48 bases, in frame from base 1. CDR1 and CDR2 were assigned from the germline V gene (reference sequence) as SGHKS and YYEKEE. Each collaborating institution followed its own protocols to collect whole blood in K2EDTA tubes. Collaborator samples were shipped for TCRbeta analysis as frozen whole blood, isolated PBMCs, or DNA extracted from either sample type. The TCR comes from a human donor in a cohort sampled during active COVID-19. The sequenced sample consisted of peripheral blood. Recombination linked TRBV5-5 to TRBJ1-2; the D gene is not confidently resolved. The DNA sequence is as follows: TGTGCCAGCAGCTTAATCGGACGGGAAGGGAACTATGGCTACACCTTC. This translates into CASSLIGREGNYGYTF.